This is a list of T cell receptor beta chains from one sample in a study of immune cell composition in non-small cell lung cancer. The assay was immunoSEQ multiplex PCR, and TCRdb's table has in-frame clones only and misses some. The sample comprises approximately 1,500 clones, 60% to 75% of which are singletons, and 20% to 25% rests with the top ten. Sequencing was done on a sample of lung tumor tissue. The receptors derive from a human donor with non-small cell lung cancer. Each CDR3 is given with its conserved first and last residue. Each record gives: V gene, J gene, CDR3 protein.

v_call: TRBV6-1; j_call: TRBJ2-2; cdr3_aa: CASSVGQGRGTGELFF
v_call: TRBV6-1; j_call: TRBJ2-2; cdr3_aa: CASSETDTGELFF
v_call: TRBV2; j_call: TRBJ2-7; cdr3_aa: CASRRTGGYEQYF
v_call: TRBV2; j_call: TRBJ1-6; cdr3_aa: CASSDRGGSPLHF
v_call: TRBV4-2; j_call: TRBJ2-1; cdr3_aa: CASSQEILLSGSYNEQFF
v_call: TRBV27; j_call: TRBJ2-3; cdr3_aa: CASSLQGGPDTQYF
v_call: TRBV28; j_call: TRBJ2-7; cdr3_aa: CASSFGQGGLSYEQYF
v_call: TRBV28; j_call: TRBJ2-2; cdr3_aa: CASSLSGTGNTGELFF
v_call: TRBV7-2; j_call: TRBJ2-7; cdr3_aa: CASSLGSGEAYEQYF
v_call: TRBV19; j_call: TRBJ2-2; cdr3_aa: CASSPRSGNGGELFF
v_call: TRBV9; j_call: TRBJ2-6; cdr3_aa: CASSVERLGDSSGANVLTF
v_call: TRBV6-1; j_call: TRBJ1-2; cdr3_aa: CASSEDRDYGYTF
v_call: TRBV4-2; j_call: TRBJ2-5; cdr3_aa: CASSQVSGQGISETQYF
v_call: TRBV9; j_call: TRBJ2-5; cdr3_aa: CASSPPGLAGIQETQYF
v_call: TRBV30; j_call: TRBJ1-4; cdr3_aa: CAWSHLTGEKLFF
v_call: TRBV27; j_call: TRBJ2-3; cdr3_aa: CASSLLGAGSTDTQYF
v_call: TRBV7-6; j_call: TRBJ1-5; cdr3_aa: CASSLGTGGGQPQHF
v_call: TRBV18; j_call: TRBJ2-2; cdr3_aa: CASSPLDMNTGELFF
v_call: TRBV11-1; j_call: TRBJ2-7; cdr3_aa: CASSLVGQRGYEQYF
v_call: TRBV4-1; j_call: TRBJ1-2; cdr3_aa: CASSQAEAAVYGYTF
v_call: TRBV7-9; j_call: TRBJ2-3; cdr3_aa: CASSSTDTQYF
v_call: TRBV15; j_call: TRBJ2-7; cdr3_aa: CATSRGGTAFNYEQYF
v_call: TRBV7-9; j_call: TRBJ2-7; cdr3_aa: CASSPGYYEQYF
v_call: TRBV7-2; j_call: TRBJ1-1; cdr3_aa: CASSYRGNTEAFF
v_call: TRBV27; j_call: TRBJ1-6; cdr3_aa: CASSLSSRGQINSPLHF
v_call: TRBV28; j_call: TRBJ1-5; cdr3_aa: CASSRDRLLGEPQHF
v_call: TRBV10-2; j_call: TRBJ2-7; cdr3_aa: CASSGTGYEQYF
v_call: TRBV5-6; j_call: TRBJ2-7; cdr3_aa: CASSLQGPYEQYF
v_call: TRBV18; j_call: TRBJ1-6; cdr3_aa: CASSPADRSSPLHF
v_call: TRBV28; j_call: TRBJ2-7; cdr3_aa: CASRINSYEQYF
v_call: TRBV6-6; j_call: TRBJ1-2; cdr3_aa: CASSYRRGNYGYTF
v_call: TRBV15; j_call: TRBJ2-3; cdr3_aa: CATSSLAGGRDTQYF
v_call: TRBV2; j_call: TRBJ1-4; cdr3_aa: CASSEGGGNEKLFF
v_call: TRBV5-1; j_call: TRBJ2-3; cdr3_aa: CASSRTSGTDTQYF
v_call: TRBV5-4; j_call: TRBJ2-6; cdr3_aa: CASRRTGIFLSGANVLTF
v_call: TRBV5-5; j_call: TRBJ2-3; cdr3_aa: CAMGSGGASRDTQYF
v_call: TRBV7-8; j_call: TRBJ2-1; cdr3_aa: CASSRWWAGGEGEQFF
v_call: TRBV18; j_call: TRBJ1-3; cdr3_aa: CASSLQTGAGNTIYF
v_call: TRBV7-2; j_call: TRBJ2-1; cdr3_aa: CASSLEAENEQFF
v_call: TRBV7-8; j_call: TRBJ2-1; cdr3_aa: CASSPIAGGIYNEQFF
v_call: TRBV6-1; j_call: TRBJ2-2; cdr3_aa: CASIRQENTGELFF
v_call: TRBV30; j_call: TRBJ2-7; cdr3_aa: CAWRPIAGVSYEQYF
v_call: TRBV7-8; j_call: TRBJ2-1; cdr3_aa: CASSPFESGSYNEQFF
v_call: TRBV4-3; j_call: TRBJ1-6; cdr3_aa: CASSQDVQGAYNSPLHF
v_call: TRBV19; j_call: TRBJ2-7; cdr3_aa: CASSIGGAKYEQYF
v_call: TRBV11-2; j_call: TRBJ2-7; cdr3_aa: CASSPGTSRYEQYF
v_call: TRBV28; j_call: TRBJ2-7; cdr3_aa: CASSLEASGSSYEQYF
v_call: TRBV28; j_call: TRBJ2-7; cdr3_aa: CASSLWAGTYEQYF